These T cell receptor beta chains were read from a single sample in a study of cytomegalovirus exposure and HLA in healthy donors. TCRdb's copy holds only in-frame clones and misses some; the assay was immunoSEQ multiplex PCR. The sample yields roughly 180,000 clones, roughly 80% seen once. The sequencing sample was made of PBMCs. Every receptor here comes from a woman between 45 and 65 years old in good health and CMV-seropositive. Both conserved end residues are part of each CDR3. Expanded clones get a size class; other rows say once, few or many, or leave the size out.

CDR3aa: CAISVRGDGYTF; v_gene: TRBV10-3; abundance: NA
CDR3aa: CASSLSGDGSEAFF; v_gene: TRBV7-2; abundance: NA
CDR3aa: CASSATSGSYNEQFF; v_gene: TRBV5-5; abundance: NA
CDR3aa: CASSPHRGQGPSYTF; v_gene: TRBV7-2; abundance: NA
CDR3aa: CASSLALLAEAFF; v_gene: TRBV7-9; abundance: NA
CDR3aa: CASRRTQGNTEAFF; v_gene: TRBV6-1; abundance: few
CDR3aa: CASSSGQVTFLGYTF; v_gene: TRBV5-1; abundance: once
CDR3aa: CASSRGTVSYEQYF; v_gene: TRBV11-2; abundance: NA
CDR3aa: CASSRVRGSTEAFF; v_gene: TRBV18; abundance: NA
CDR3aa: CASIKGGDNYGYTF; v_gene: TRBV28; abundance: NA
CDR3aa: CASSSPGLTYGYTF; v_gene: TRBV6-1; abundance: NA
CDR3aa: CASSAGKTEAFF; v_gene: TRBV11-3; abundance: NA
CDR3aa: CASSPMGLAGGDEQFF; v_gene: TRBV4-3; abundance: NA
CDR3aa: CASSFTSGTSVYEQYF; v_gene: TRBV11-1; abundance: NA
CDR3aa: CASSLALIGQNYGYTF; v_gene: TRBV7-9; abundance: NA
CDR3aa: CASSGGGANYGYTF; v_gene: TRBV25-1; abundance: NA
CDR3aa: CSSSPVEQYF; v_gene: TRBV7-9; abundance: few
CDR3aa: CASSAPGRDSGNTIYF; v_gene: TRBV9; abundance: once
CDR3aa: CASSPLSGTDTQYF; v_gene: TRBV7-2; abundance: NA
CDR3aa: CASAGGSGKYNEQFF; v_gene: TRBV5-4; abundance: NA
CDR3aa: CAWIIWATNTEAFF; v_gene: TRBV30; abundance: NA
CDR3aa: CASSVAAGLRDEQFF; v_gene: TRBV9; abundance: NA
CDR3aa: CASSPREDVKNIQYF; v_gene: TRBV9; abundance: NA
CDR3aa: CASMGGGQGAYEQYF; v_gene: TRBV28; abundance: NA
CDR3aa: CASSQAEATPYNEQFF; v_gene: TRBV4-1; abundance: NA
CDR3aa: CASTTGGRSSPLHF; v_gene: TRBV19; abundance: NA
CDR3aa: CASSLEGGRAAEQYF; v_gene: TRBV11-3; abundance: NA
CDR3aa: CASSLRGQGYYEQYF; v_gene: TRBV28; abundance: NA
CDR3aa: CATSPTSGLGATQYF; v_gene: TRBV15; abundance: NA
CDR3aa: CASSFPRLAGGNYNEQFF; v_gene: TRBV7-9; abundance: NA
CDR3aa: CASSVGGISYEQYF; v_gene: TRBV6-1; abundance: NA
CDR3aa: CASSLSTGNTEAFF; v_gene: TRBV5-1; abundance: NA
CDR3aa: CASSLGYRGRNGNTIYF; v_gene: TRBV11-2; abundance: NA
CDR3aa: CASLSSGNTIYF; v_gene: TRBV19; abundance: NA
CDR3aa: CASSLEVGQGSSPLHF; v_gene: TRBV11-2; abundance: NA
CDR3aa: CASSGGRGQPQHF; v_gene: TRBV5-8; abundance: once
CDR3aa: CASSQEGTGFHEQYF; v_gene: TRBV4-3; abundance: NA
CDR3aa: CASSGQGFGYTF; v_gene: TRBV2; abundance: few
CDR3aa: CASSKSSESTQYF; v_gene: TRBV7-8; abundance: once
CDR3aa: CASSLNRFNSPLHF; v_gene: TRBV27; abundance: NA
CDR3aa: CSVEARGPADTQYF; v_gene: TRBV29-1; abundance: NA
CDR3aa: CASSPDRAQETQYF; v_gene: TRBV19; abundance: NA
CDR3aa: CASSYSGAGGNTIYF; v_gene: TRBV6-5; abundance: NA
CDR3aa: CASSRTSGRAYEQYF; v_gene: TRBV18; abundance: NA
CDR3aa: CASSRSGGAYEQYF; v_gene: TRBV7-2; abundance: once